The 27 T cell receptor beta chains below all came from one sample that was sequenced in a study of blood T cell repertoires in COVID-19. Sequenced by immunoSEQ multiplex PCR; TCRdb stores in-frame clones only, minus some. This table has approximately 290,000 clones, roughly nine tenths appearing once. Sequencing was performed on peripheral blood. These receptors were obtained from a woman between 25 and 40 years old with COVID-19, enrolled during active disease.

The chain employs TRBV27 and TRBJ2-1; no firm D call. The germline V gene has CDR1 MNHEY and CDR2 SMNVEV (reference sequence). This CDR3 spans 13 amino acids. Trimming shortened V by 3 bases and J by 10 bases, and 13 bases separated the two germline ends. The CDR3 is CASSFPAGREQFF. CDR3 coding DNA: TGTGCCAGCAGTTTCCCCGCTGGCCGCGAGCAGTTCTTC.

The chain joins TRBV4-1 to TRBJ1-2; 8 nucleotides match TRBD1. Looked up from germline, CDR1 is MGHRA and CDR2 is YSYEKL. The CDR3 contains 16 residues. Losses at the gene ends were 1 base for V and 0 bases for J; bases not matched to a gene: 4. The DNA for the CDR3 is TGCGCCAGCAGCCAAGTTGGGACAGGAACTAACTATGGCTACACCTTC. Residues: CASSQVGTGTNYGYTF.

The genes are TRBV5-1 and TRBJ1-2; TRBD1 is a possible D gene (5 bases). CDR3 length equals 13 residues. Germline V CDR1 and CDR2: SGHRS, YFSETQ. Trimming cost V 4 bases and J 3 bases, with 10 bases left between them. The CDR3 nucleotides are TGCGCCAGCAGCCTGGCAGGGTACTATGGCTACACCTTC. This sequence encodes CASSLAGYYGYTF.

CDR3: CASSSRGLSYDEQYF. The CDR3 bases are TGTGCCAGCAGCTCGCGTGGACTAAGCTACGATGAGCAGTACTTC. V is TRBV7-9 and J is TRBJ2-7; TRBD2 might be the D (6 bases). In germline, CDR1 is SEHNR, CDR2 FQNEAQ (reference sequence). The CDR3 is made up of 15 amino acids. The ends were cut back, 4 bases at V and 7 bases at J, with 20 bases in the middle.

The V and J genes are TRBV29-1 and TRBJ2-3, with 11 bases lining up with TRBD2. The CDR3 length is 13 residues. From germline, CDR1 is SQVTM and CDR2 ANQGSEA. J gave up 9 bases and V 4 bases, and 6 bases lay outside the gene matches. CDR3 bases: TGCAGCGTTGGGGGACTAGCGGCATTGACGCAGTATTTT. Amino acids: CSVGGLAALTQYF.

This chain joins TRBV19 and TRBJ1-1, with unresolved D. V dropped 4 bases and J dropped 0 bases, with 15 bases sitting between them. CDR1 is LNHDA and CDR2 is SQIVND in the germline V gene (reference sequence). The CDR3 loop spans 16 amino acids. The CDR3 protein is CASSKPRSPLNTEAFF. The CDR3 bases are TGTGCCAGTAGTAAGCCCCGTAGTCCTTTGAACACTGAAGCTTTCTTT.

The CDR3 DNA follows: TGTGCCAGCAGCTCCCAGACAACAGGGGACACTGAAGCTTTCTTT. Its protein product is CASSSQTTGDTEAFF. The chain employs TRBV7-9 and TRBJ1-1; 7 nucleotides align to TRBD1. The CDR3 has 15 residues. Per the germline V gene, CDR1 is SEHNR and CDR2 is FQNEAQ (reference sequence). With V trimmed by 4 bases and J by 3 bases, 8 bases remained unmatched.

The chain uses TRBV11-2 and TRBJ1-2; a weak D match, TRBD1 (6 bases). This CDR3 is 13 amino acids long. CDR1 and CDR2 from the germline V gene are SGHAT and FQNNGV. V was trimmed by 11 bases and J by 4 bases, leaving 17 bases between them. The CDR3 coding sequence is TGTGCCCGCGGGGGCCGGGCTGGCTATGGCTACACCTTC. This translates into CARGGRAGYGYTF.

This chain connects TRBV19 to TRBJ1-2; D perhaps matches TRBD1 (5 bases). The CDR3 is made up of 15 amino acids. V lost 6 bases to trimming and J lost 7 bases, with 21 bases between them. CDR1 and CDR2 (germline): LNHDA, SQIVND (reference sequence). As DNA, the CDR3 is TGTGCCAGTAGCCCTCAGACGGGGGGATTGACTGGCTACACCTTC. This gives the protein CASSPQTGGLTGYTF.

The chain combines TRBV30 with TRBJ1-1, with TRBD1 as a possible D gene (6 bases). Germline V gene sequence: CDR1 GTSNPN, CDR2 SVGIG (reference sequence). The CDR3 spans 13 residues. Deletions cut 3 bases from V and 2 bases from J, with 10 bases between. The CDR3: CAWSRDINTEAFF. CDR3 in DNA: TGTGCCTGGAGCCGGGACATTAACACTGAAGCTTTCTTT.

The genes are TRBV3-1 (or the pseudogene TRBV3-2) and TRBJ2-7, with 9 bases that match TRBD1. V shed 5 bases, J shed 2 bases, and the junction held 4 bases outside the gene matches. CDR1 LGHDT and CDR2 YNNKEL come from the germline V gene (reference sequence). The CDR3 length is 14 residues. The CDR3, as DNA: TGTGCCAGCAGCAAGGACAGGGGCACCTACGAGCAGTACTTC. Protein product: CASSKDRGTYEQYF.

This clone was detected only once. The genes are TRBV5-1 and TRBJ2-5, with 11 nucleotides matching TRBD2. Germline CDR1 reads SGHRS; CDR2 reads YFSETQ. This CDR3 region has 19 residues. Trimming took 2 bases from V and 5 from J; bases not matched to a gene: 17. The CDR3 DNA reads TGCGCCAGCAGCTTCGCCCCTAGACGTAGCGGGGGGGCCTCTGAGACCCAGTACTTC. It translates to CASSFAPRRSGGASETQYF.

This clone was picked up one time. This rearrangement joins TRBV3-1 (or the pseudogene TRBV3-2) to TRBJ1-3; weak D call: TRBD1 (5 bases). The CDR3 length is 17 residues. Trimming left V 0 bases short and J 2 bases short, with 14 bases between. From germline, CDR1 is LGHDT and CDR2 YNNKEL (reference sequence). This chain's CDR3 is CASSQERQGVTGNTIYF. The DNA of the CDR3 is TGTGCCAGCAGCCAAGAACGCCAGGGTGTGACTGGAAACACCATATATTTT.

The chain uses TRBV4-1 and TRBJ2-7; D remains unclear. The CDR3 loop spans 14 amino acids. V was pared by 2 bases and J by 2 bases, with 10 bases between. The germline V gene has CDR1 MGHRA and CDR2 YSYEKL. CDR3 sequence: CASSQKAAAYEQYF. The CDR3 DNA is TGCGCCAGCAGCCAAAAGGCGGCCGCCTACGAGCAGTACTTC.

CDR3 in DNA: TGTGCCAGCACCTCCCTAGCGGGGCCCTACAATGAGCAGTTCTTC. Translating gives CASTSLAGPYNEQFF. This rearrangement joins TRBV12-1 to TRBJ2-1; the table gives TRBD2 as D, unverified against the DNA. TRBV12-1 is a pseudogene segment. The CDR3 totals 15 residues.

The J gene is TRBJ2-7, the V gene TRBV7-8; the D gene is possibly TRBD1 (5 bases). The CDR3 spans 14 residues. Germline V lookup: CDR1 SGHVS, CDR2 FQNEAQ. Deletions cut 5 bases from V and 3 bases from J, with 14 bases between. The CDR3 is CASSPADSFYEQYF. DNA for the CDR3: TGTGCCAGCAGCCCTGCCGACAGTTTCTACGAGCAGTACTTC.

The rearrangement joins TRBV6-5 to TRBJ1-2; weak D call: TRBD1 (6 bases). The V end lost 10 bases, the J end lost 0 bases, and 12 bases lay between the germline ends. The CDR3 consists of 13 residues. Germline V gene lookup returns CDR1 MNHEY and CDR2 SVGAGI. CDR3 residues: CATHRAPNYGYTF. Written as DNA, the CDR3 is TGTGCCACCCACAGGGCCCCTAACTATGGCTACACCTTC.

The rearrangement uses TRBV29-1 and TRBJ1-2, with D unresolved. The CDR3 has 12 residues. Trimming pared 3 bases from V and 8 bases from J, leaving 13 bases between. Germline assignment: CDR1 SQVTM and CDR2 ANQGSEA. The CDR3 DNA sequence: TGCAGCGTTGATTTGGGAGGATTGGGCTACACCTTC. Encoded protein: CSVDLGGLGYTF.

This clone was seen a handful of times. The chain links TRBV19 to TRBJ1-3; the D gene is possibly TRBD1 (6 bases). With 6 bases removed from V and 1 base from J, the gap between germline ends came to 13 bases. CDR1 is LNHDA, CDR2 SQIVND, per germline (reference sequence). The CDR3 contains 15 residues. Here the CDR3 DNA reads TGTGCCAGTAGGAAACAGGGCGCTTCTGGAAACACCATATATTTT. Translated: CASRKQGASGNTIYF.

The chain combines TRBV6-6 with TRBJ2-3; 11 positions agree with TRBD2. CDR3 length: 15 residues. Germline-derived CDR1 and CDR2 are MNHNY and SVGAGI (reference sequence). V lost 7 bases, J lost 0 bases, and 3 bases stayed unmatched. The CDR3 region has the DNA TGTGCCAGCACCTTAGCGGGGGGGAGCACAGATACGCAGTATTTT. Translated, it gives CASTLAGGSTDTQYF.

The J gene is TRBJ1-4, the V gene TRBV12-3 or TRBV12-4; D perhaps matches TRBD1 (5 bases). V was shortened by 6 bases and J by 8 bases, with 13 bases between the two germline ends. The CDR3 sequence is 13 residues long. This chain's CDR3 is CASRWTPKEKLFF. CDR3 in DNA: TGTGCCAGCAGATGGACACCGAAAGAAAAACTGTTTTTT.

The chain links TRBV7-9 to TRBJ2-3, with a possible D match to TRBD2 (6 bases). V dropped 5 bases and J dropped 2 bases, with 11 bases sitting between them. This CDR3 is 14 amino acids long. The germline CDR1 and CDR2 sequences are SEHNR and FQNEAQ (reference sequence). The DNA of the CDR3 is TGTGCCAGCAGCCCGGGGGATTTCACAGATACGCAGTATTTT. Translated, it gives CASSPGDFTDTQYF.

V usage is TRBV7-2 and J usage is TRBJ2-3; 11 bases map to TRBD2. Germline V lookup: CDR1 SGHTA, CDR2 FQGNSA. The CDR3 totals 17 residues. The V and J ends lost 1 base and 8 bases, in that order; junction bases with no gene match: 11. This chain's CDR3 is CASSLVVSGGGDGTQYF. The DNA of the CDR3 is TGTGCCAGCAGCTTAGTTGTTAGCGGGGGGGGTGATGGTACGCAGTATTTT. The full variable domain, completed using reference TRBV7-2 and TRBJ2-3, is GAGVSQSPSNKVTEKGKDVELRCDPISGHTALYWYRQSLGQGLEFLIYFQGNSAPDKSGLPSDRFSAERTGGSVSTLTIQRTQQEDSAVYLCASSLVVSGGGDGTQYFGPGTRLTVL.

This chain connects TRBV3-1 (or the pseudogene TRBV3-2) to TRBJ2-7; tentative D call: TRBD2 (6 bases). V shed 4 bases and J shed 4 bases, with 14 bases lying between them. The CDR3 contains 14 residues. Germline CDR1 LGHDT, CDR2 YNNKEL (reference sequence). CDR3 region: CASSPRWGVYEQYF. DNA for the CDR3: TGTGCCAGCAGCCCAAGGTGGGGGGTTTACGAGCAGTACTTC.

The gene calls are TRBV5-4 and TRBJ2-7; D is unclear. Germline V CDR1 and CDR2: SGHNT, YYREEE (reference sequence). The V end was cut by 0 bases, the J end by 3 bases, with 7 bases between. The CDR3 contains 13 residues. CDR3 bases: TGTGCCAGCAGCTTGGGGGCAGACTACGAGCAGTACTTC. It encodes CASSLGADYEQYF. The entire variable domain, with the rest obtained from reference TRBV5-4 and TRBJ2-7, is as follows: ETGVTQSPTHLIKTRGQQVTLRCSSQSGHNTVSWYQQALGQGPQFIFQYYREEENGRGNFPPRFSGLQFPNYSSELNVNALELDDSALYLCASSLGADYEQYFGPGTRLTVT.

The chain has TRBV27 and TRBJ1-5; D might be TRBD1 (5 bases). In germline, CDR1 is MNHEY, CDR2 SMNVEV (reference sequence). The V end was cut by 3 bases, the J end by 3 bases, with 12 bases between. This CDR3 has 15 residues. CDR3 loop: CASSFGQGLNQPQHF. CDR3 bases: TGTGCCAGCAGTTTTGGGCAGGGACTCAATCAGCCCCAGCATTTT.

The J gene is TRBJ2-5, the V gene TRBV5-1; D unresolved. This CDR3 contains 11 residues. Looked up from germline, CDR1 is SGHRS and CDR2 is YFSETQ. The V end lost 2 bases, the J end lost 3 bases, and 2 bases lay between the germline ends. The CDR3 is CASSFEETQYF. In DNA, the CDR3 is TGCGCCAGCAGCTTCGAAGAGACCCAGTACTTC.